This TCR beta chain was captured by sequencing in a study of metastatic and nonmetastatic thyroid tumors (TCRdb year 2020). Concerning the study at large: For patients with malignant and with benign thyroid disease, the researchers compared repertoires between peripheral blood samples and tumor or nodule tissue samples.

Library generation was performed with PCR. The instrument was an Illumina HiSeq 4000. High-throughput sequencing was used to profile the CDR3 region of the TCR beta-chain in every patient. The study's own analysis went as follows. The researchers built a classifier to tell apart papillary thyroid cancer patients with distant metastasis, based on CDR3 differences among clinicopathological groups. The Shannon index was used to assess repertoire diversity, and the Morisita-Horn index was used to assess tumor-blood repertoire similarity. TCRdb trimmed public reads at Q25 via fastp, called clones via MiXCR and kept in-frame beta chains. It is TCRdb's table, rather than the study itself, that gives the V and J calls and clone size. Across this sample there are some 33,000 clones, with 15% seen only once. The top ten clonotypes cover roughly a fifth of the sample. CDR1 and CDR2, per the germline V gene (reference sequence), are SGHAT and FQDESV. Its CDR3 holds 15 amino acids, cysteine through phenylalanine. This entry keeps only the CDR3 DNA: 45 bases, framed from base 1. Trimming removed 5 bases from V and 14 bases from J; the gene matches leave 18 bases unexplained.

This clone showed up many times. Its recognized antigen is unknown. No base quality values were provided; no much bigger clone lies one nucleotide off. The full study reports these points: In both blood and tumor samples, TCR beta diversity was reported to be significantly higher in malignant tumors than in benign nodules.

No treatment had been received by any patient before thyroid surgery. Using T-cell receptor beta sequencing, the study looked back at clinical samples from patients collected from about 2011 to 2019. Sequenced material: blood. This sequence originates from a male donor with papillary thyroid cancer or a benign thyroid nodule (not recorded which). Some clones in this sample may be carry-over from other donors' samples. The V gene is TRBV11-1 and the J gene is TRBJ2-3; a stretch of 8 junction bases matches TRBD1. The CDR3 sequence is CASSLPSGGASIGYF. The bases are TGTGCCAGCAGCCTACCTTCAGGGGGCGCTTCGATCGGGTATTTT. With the portions outside the CDR3 filled from the reference TRBV11-1 and TRBJ2-3 genes, the complete variable region becomes EAEVAQSPRYKITEKSQAVAFWCDPISGHATLYWYRQILGQGPELLVQFQDESVVDDSQLPKDRFSAERLKGVDSTLKIQPAELGDSAMYLCASSLPSGGASIGYFGPGTRLTVL.